This TCR beta chain is drawn from a study of blood T cell repertoires in COVID-19. Study background: Researchers got acute and convalescent COVID-19 samples from the United States, Italy and Spain.

Using immunoSEQ multiplex PCR, the repertoire was profiled, and TCRdb retains in-frame clones only, with some absent. This table holds tens of thousands of clones, about nine tenths found once. The CDR3 is 16 residues long. The V end lost 2 bases, the J end lost 5 bases, and 16 bases lay between the germline ends. Germline V CDR1 and CDR2: SGHVS, FNYEAQ. This receptor was taken from a human donor in a cohort sampled during active COVID-19. Source material: peripheral blood. The J gene is TRBJ1-5, the V gene TRBV7-6; the D gene is possibly TRBD1 (5 bases). CDR3 nucleotides: TGTGCCAGCAGCTTAATGGTCGGGGGACGCGATCAGCCCCAGCATTTT. Protein product: CASSLMVGGRDQPQHF. Combining the CDR3 with reference TRBV7-6 and TRBJ1-5 gives the whole variable domain GAGVSQSPRYKVTKRGQDVALRCDPISGHVSLYWYRQALGQGPEFLTYFNYEAQQDKSGLPNDRFSAERPEGSISTLTIQRTEQRDSAMYRCASSLMVGGRDQPQHFGDGTRLSIL.